Included here is one T cell receptor beta chain sequence, with context. Per the original methods: How many nucleated cells were present was estimated from reference gene primer amplification. Produced via immunoSEQ multiplex PCR; TCRdb's table is partial and in-frame only. V and J calls and clone size are copied from that table; D and trimming were computed from the DNA. The data contain approximately 100,000 clones, approximately 69% of them singletons. Germline assignment: CDR1 MNHEY and CDR2 SVGAGI. The CDR3 sequence is 14 residues long. J was trimmed by 5 bases and V by 2 bases; bases with no gene match: 4. This entry comes from a study of blood T cell repertoires in COVID-19. Study in general: The United States, Italy and Spain were the sources of the acute and convalescent COVID-19 samples. PBMCs, B-cell-depleted T cells, or T cells were the source of the cDNA or gDNA that made up the material.

The J gene is TRBJ2-3, the V gene TRBV6-5, with 7 bases aligning to TRBD1. The sample was peripheral blood. This TCR was sampled from an elderly man with acute or convalescent COVID-19. CDR3 loop: CASSYQGELDTQYF. DNA of the CDR3: TGTGCCAGCAGTTACCAGGGGGAATTAGATACGCAGTATTTT.